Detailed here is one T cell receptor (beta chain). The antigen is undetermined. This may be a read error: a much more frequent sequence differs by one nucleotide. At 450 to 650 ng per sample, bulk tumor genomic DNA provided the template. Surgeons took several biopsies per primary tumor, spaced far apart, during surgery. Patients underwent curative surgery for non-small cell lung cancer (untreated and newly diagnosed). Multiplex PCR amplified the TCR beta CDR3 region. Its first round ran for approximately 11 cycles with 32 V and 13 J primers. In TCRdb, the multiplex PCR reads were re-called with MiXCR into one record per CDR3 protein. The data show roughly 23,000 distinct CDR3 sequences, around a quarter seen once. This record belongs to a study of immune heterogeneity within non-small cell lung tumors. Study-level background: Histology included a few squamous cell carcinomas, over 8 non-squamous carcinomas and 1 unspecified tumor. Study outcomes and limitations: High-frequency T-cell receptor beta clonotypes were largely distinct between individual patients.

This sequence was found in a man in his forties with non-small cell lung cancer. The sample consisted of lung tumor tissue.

The CDR3 region is CSSTPQGANYNEQFF. Here the CDR3 DNA reads TGCTCCAGCACCCCCCAAGGGGCCAACTACAATGAGCAGTTCTTC. The chain combines TRBV5-1 with TRBJ2-1; a possible D gene is TRBD1 (5 bases). Germline CDR1 and CDR2: SGHRS and YFSETQ. The CDR3 totals 15 residues.